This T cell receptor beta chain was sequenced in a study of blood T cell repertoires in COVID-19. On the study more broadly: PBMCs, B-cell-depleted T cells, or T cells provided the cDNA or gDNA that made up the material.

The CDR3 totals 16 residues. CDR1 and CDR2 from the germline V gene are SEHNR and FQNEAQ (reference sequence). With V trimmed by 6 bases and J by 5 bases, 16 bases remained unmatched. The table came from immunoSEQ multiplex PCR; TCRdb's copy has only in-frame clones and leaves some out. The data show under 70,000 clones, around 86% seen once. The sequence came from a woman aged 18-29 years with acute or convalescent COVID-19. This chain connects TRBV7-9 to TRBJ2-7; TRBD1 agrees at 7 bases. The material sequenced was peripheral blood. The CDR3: CASSSTLYRQGHEQYF. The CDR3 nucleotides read TGTGCCAGCAGTTCGACCTTATACCGACAGGGTCACGAGCAGTACTTC.